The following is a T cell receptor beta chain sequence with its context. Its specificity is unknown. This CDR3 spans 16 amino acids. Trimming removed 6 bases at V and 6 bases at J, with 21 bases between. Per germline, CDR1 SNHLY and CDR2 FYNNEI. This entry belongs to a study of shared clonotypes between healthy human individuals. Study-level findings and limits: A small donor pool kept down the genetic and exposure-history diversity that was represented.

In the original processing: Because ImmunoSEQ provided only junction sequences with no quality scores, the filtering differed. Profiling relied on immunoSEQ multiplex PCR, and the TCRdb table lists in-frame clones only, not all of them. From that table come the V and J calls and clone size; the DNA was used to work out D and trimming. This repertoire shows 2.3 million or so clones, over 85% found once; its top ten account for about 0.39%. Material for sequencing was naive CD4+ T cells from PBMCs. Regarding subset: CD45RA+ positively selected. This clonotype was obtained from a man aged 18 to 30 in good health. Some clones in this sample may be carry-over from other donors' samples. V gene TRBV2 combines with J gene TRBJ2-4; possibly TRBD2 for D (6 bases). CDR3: CASRNPEGGRRNIQYF. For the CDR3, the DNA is TGTGCCAGCAGGAACCCGGAGGGAGGACGGAGAAACATTCAGTACTTC. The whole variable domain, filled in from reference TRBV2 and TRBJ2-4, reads EPEVTQTPSHQVTQMGQEVILRCVPISNHLYFYWYRQILGQKVEFLVSFYNNEISEKSEIFDDQFSVERPDGSNFTLKIRSTKLEDSAMYFCASRNPEGGRRNIQYFGAGTRLSVL.